This TCR beta chain emerged from a study of blood T cell repertoires in COVID-19. Study-wide context: Samples taken during acute and convalescent COVID-19 were collected in the United States, Italy and Spain. The cDNA or gDNA used as material had been derived from T cells, B-cell-depleted T cells, or PBMCs.

There are 14 residues in the CDR3. V was pared by 1 base and J by 7 bases, with 7 bases of the junction left unmatched. Germline-derived CDR1 and CDR2 are SQVTM and ANQGSEA. In the authors' workflow: For nucleated cells, counts were estimated from reference gene primer amplification. Generated by immunoSEQ multiplex PCR, the TCRdb table keeps only in-frame clones and is missing some. V and J calls and clone size are those listed in that table; D and trimming were worked out from the DNA. This table holds about 110,000 clones, about 75% found once. This clone was picked up a small number of times. The sequenced sample was peripheral blood. The TCR comes from an elderly man with acute or convalescent COVID-19. The V call is TRBV29-1, the J call TRBJ2-1; 7 nucleotides agree with TRBD2. The CDR3 loop reads CSVEGGSKANEQFF. DNA of the CDR3: TGCAGCGTTGAAGGCGGGAGTAAGGCGAATGAGCAGTTCTTC.